This T cell receptor beta chain is from a study of T-cell memory formation after mild COVID-19. As for the study in general: Clusters were largely donor specific.

Study-wide results and limits: The second-wave clones peaking on day 37 were not confirmed as SARS-CoV-2-specific. Clones that got smaller from day 15 to 85 had even CD4/CD8, while clones growing later tipped toward CD4+.

On this clonotype itself: Its antigen remains unknown.

The CDR3 is 14 amino acids. Looked up from germline, CDR1 is SNHLY and CDR2 is FYNNEI. The trim removed 10 bases at V and 6 bases at J, leaving 9 bases unmatched. 5'RACE with constant-segment primers built TCRalpha and TCRbeta cDNA libraries with UMIs. TCRdb passed the 5' RACE reads through MiXCR, listing each CDR3 protein once. The sample records 580,000 or so distinct CDR3 sequences, approximately 15% being singletons. The clonotype comes from an adult woman who had mild COVID-19 (a few samples of this study predate the infection). Cell type and time point are not known. This rearrangement joins TRBV2 to TRBJ2-1; 10 nucleotides align to TRBD2. The specimen was PBMCs or a T cell subset sorted from them (not recorded which). The CDR3 protein is CATLGTSVSNEQFF. The CDR3 nucleotides are TGTGCCACCCTGGGGACTAGCGTAAGCAATGAGCAGTTCTTC. The full variable domain, completed using reference TRBV2 and TRBJ2-1, is EPEVTQTPSHQVTQMGQEVILRCVPISNHLYFYWYRQILGQKVEFLVSFYNNEISEKSEIFDDQFSVERPDGSNFTLKIRSTKLEDSAMYFCATLGTSVSNEQFFGPGTRLTVL.